The 9 T cell receptor beta chains reported below all come from one sample, sequenced in a study of beta chain features in type 1 diabetes. The authors reverse transcribed all of the isolated RNA, so sequencing captured expressed TCRB transcripts. Method: immunoSEQ multiplex PCR; TCRdb's copy keeps in-frame clones and lacks some. Of around 340,000 clones in the sample, approximately 8% were seen once. Sequenced input: central memory CD4+ T cells from blood. The receptors come from a woman between 18 and 29 years old in good health.

The V and J genes are TRBV19 and TRBJ2-1; TRBD1 aligns across 7 bases. V gave up 10 bases and J gave up 6 bases; unmatched junction bases: 6. This CDR3 region has 12 residues. CDR1 LNHDA and CDR2 SQIVND come from the germline V gene (reference sequence). This CDR3 reads CATSDRFNEQFF. Written as DNA, the CDR3 is TGTGCCACCTCGGACAGGTTCAATGAGCAGTTCTTC.

This clone was counted only a few times. This chain links TRBV5-1 with TRBJ2-7, with TRBD2 matching 8 bases. Per the germline V gene, CDR1 is SGHRS and CDR2 is YFSETQ. Germline trimming cut 4 bases from V and 3 bases from J; bases unmatched to any gene: 12. The CDR3 is 16 residues long. CDR3 protein: CASSETSGARGYEQYF. The CDR3 region has the DNA TGCGCCAGCAGCGAAACTAGCGGAGCTCGTGGCTACGAGCAGTACTTC.

The chain uses TRBV5-1 and TRBJ2-5; tentatively, D is TRBD2 (6 bases). The V end lost 1 base, the J end lost 2 bases, and 12 bases lay between the germline ends. This CDR3 spans 15 amino acids. The V gene's germline CDR1 is SGHRS and CDR2 YFSETQ. The CDR3 spells CASSLIRGLQETQYF. The CDR3 bases are TGCGCCAGCAGCTTGATTCGGGGACTTCAAGAGACCCAGTACTTC.

This clone showed up just a few times. The gene calls are TRBV7-2 and TRBJ2-3, with 9 positions matching TRBD2. V trimming: 1 base; J trimming: 2 bases; junction bases outside the gene matches: 4. CDR1 SGHTA and CDR2 FQGNSA come from the germline V gene. The CDR3 loop spans 16 amino acids. CDR3 sequence: CASSLEGGRVTDTQYF. DNA of the CDR3: TGTGCCAGCAGCTTAGAGGGCGGGAGGGTCACAGATACGCAGTATTTT.

This clone has only a few counts. The J gene is TRBJ1-2, the V gene TRBV7-2; D possibly corresponds to TRBD1 (6 bases). The CDR3 sequence is 14 residues long. Germline loops: CDR1 SGHTA, CDR2 FQGNSA. The germline V and J ends were trimmed by 4 bases and 4 bases, with 13 bases remaining between them. This CDR3 reads CASSSEDRIYGYTF. The CDR3 DNA reads TGTGCCAGCAGCTCCGAGGACAGAATCTATGGCTACACCTTC.

V usage is TRBV18 and J usage is TRBJ2-5, with TRBD2 matching over 8 bases. The length of the CDR3 is 14 residues. Per the germline V gene, CDR1 is KGHSH and CDR2 is LQKENI. Unmatched junction bases numbered 3, after V lost 3 bases and J lost 3 bases. The CDR3 reads CASSPGLVEETQYF. The CDR3 nucleotides are TGTGCCAGCTCACCGGGACTAGTGGAAGAGACCCAGTACTTC.

This clone was found a few times. V is TRBV19 and J is TRBJ2-7, with 7 bases fitting TRBD2. This CDR3 is 15 amino acids long. J gave up 7 bases and V 6 bases, and 15 bases lay outside the gene matches. In germline, CDR1 is LNHDA, CDR2 SQIVND (reference sequence). The CDR3, as DNA: TGTGCCAGTAGCCCGTTGGGCCTGGGGGGGATGGAGCAGTACTTC. This translates into CASSPLGLGGMEQYF. The full variable domain, in which reference TRBV19 and TRBJ2-7 provide the parts outside the CDR3, is DGGITQSPKYLFRKEGQNVTLSCEQNLNHDAMYWYRQDPGQGLRLIYYSQIVNDFQKGDIAEGYSVSREKKESFPLTVTSAQKNPTAFYLCASSPLGLGGMEQYFGPGTRLTVT.

In this sample, this clone turned up a few times. The chain combines TRBV29-1 with TRBJ1-2; D is possibly TRBD1 (6 bases). The CDR3 covers 14 residues. The germline V and J ends were trimmed by 1 base and 2 bases, with 11 bases remaining between them. Per germline, CDR1 SQVTM and CDR2 ANQGSEA. CDR3 in amino acids: CSVEGRGQNYGYTF. For the CDR3, the DNA is TGCAGCGTTGAAGGTAGAGGACAGAACTATGGCTACACCTTC.

The CDR3 sequence: CAISGQEEAFF. The CDR3 coding sequence is TGTGCCATCAGTGGACAGGAAGAAGCTTTCTTT. The rearrangement uses TRBV10-3 and TRBJ1-1; possible D gene TRBD1, 6 bases. V was pared by 4 bases and J by 8 bases, with 8 bases between. The CDR3 contains 11 residues. Germline V gene data show CDR1 as ENHRY and CDR2 as SYGVKD.